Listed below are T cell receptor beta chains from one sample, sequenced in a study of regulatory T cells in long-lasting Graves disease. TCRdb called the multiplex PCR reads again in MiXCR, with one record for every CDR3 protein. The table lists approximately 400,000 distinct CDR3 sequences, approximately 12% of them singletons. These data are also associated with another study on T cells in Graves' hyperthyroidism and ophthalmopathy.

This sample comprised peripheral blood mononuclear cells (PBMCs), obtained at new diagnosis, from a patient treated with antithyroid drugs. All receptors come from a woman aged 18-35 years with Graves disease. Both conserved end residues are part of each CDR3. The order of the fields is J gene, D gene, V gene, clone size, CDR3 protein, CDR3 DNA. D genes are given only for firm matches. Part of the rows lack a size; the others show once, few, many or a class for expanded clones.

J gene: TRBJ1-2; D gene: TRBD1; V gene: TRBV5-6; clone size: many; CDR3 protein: CASRLDRSYGYTF; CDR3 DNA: TGTGCCAGCAGACTGGACAGGAGCTATGGCTACACCTTC
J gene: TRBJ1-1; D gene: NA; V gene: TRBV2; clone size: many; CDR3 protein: CASLDGRQNTEAFF; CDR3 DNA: TGTGCCAGCCTGGACGGGCGGCAGAACACTGAAGCTTTCTTT
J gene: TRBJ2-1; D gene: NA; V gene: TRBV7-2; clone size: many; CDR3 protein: CASRRSDGSYNEQFF; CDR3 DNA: TGTGCCAGCAGGCGGAGTGACGGCTCCTACAATGAGCAGTTCTTC
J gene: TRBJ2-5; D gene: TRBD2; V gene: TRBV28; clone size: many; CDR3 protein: CASSLYSGRETQYF; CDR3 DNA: TGTGCCAGCAGTTTATATAGCGGGAGGGAGACCCAGTACTTC
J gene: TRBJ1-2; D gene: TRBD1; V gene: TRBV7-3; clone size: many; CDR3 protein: CASSWDSSNYGYTF; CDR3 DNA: TGTGCCAGCAGCTGGGACAGCTCTAACTATGGCTACACCTTC
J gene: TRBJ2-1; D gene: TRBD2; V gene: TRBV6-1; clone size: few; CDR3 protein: CASSPHGLAGGPWDEQLF; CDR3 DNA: TGTGCCAGCAGCCCCCATGGGCTAGCGGGGGGGCCGTGGGATGAGCAGCTCTTC
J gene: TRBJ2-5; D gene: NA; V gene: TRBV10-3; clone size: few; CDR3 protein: CAISDSVAETQYF; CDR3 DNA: TGTGCCATCAGTGATTCTGTGGCGGAGACCCAGTACTTC
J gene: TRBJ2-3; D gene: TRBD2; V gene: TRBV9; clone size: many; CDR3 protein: CASSSGLAGAVDTQYF; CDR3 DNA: TGTGCCAGCAGCTCAGGACTAGCGGGGGCCGTAGATACGCAGTATTTT
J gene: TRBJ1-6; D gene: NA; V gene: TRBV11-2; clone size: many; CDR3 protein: CASSQGWGRNSPLHF; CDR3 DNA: TGTGCCAGCAGCCAGGGCTGGGGGCGAAATTCACCCCTCCACTTT
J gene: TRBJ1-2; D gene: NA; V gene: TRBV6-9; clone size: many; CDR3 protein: CASSYRAHGSYGYTF; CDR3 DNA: TGTGCCAGCAGTTACAGGGCCCACGGGAGCTATGGCTACACCTTC
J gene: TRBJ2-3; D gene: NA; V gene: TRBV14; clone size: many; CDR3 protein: CASSQDWGGDTQYF; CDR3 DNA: TGTGCCAGCAGCCAAGATTGGGGAGGAGATACGCAGTATTTT
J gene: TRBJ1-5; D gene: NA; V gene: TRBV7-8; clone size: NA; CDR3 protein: CASSSDASNQPQHF; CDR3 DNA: TGTGCCAGCAGCTCGGATGCGAGCAATCAGCCCCAGCATTTT
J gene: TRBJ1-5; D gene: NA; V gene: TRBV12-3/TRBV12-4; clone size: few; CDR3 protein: CASSFGGRSSNQPQHF; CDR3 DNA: TGTGCCAGCAGTTTCGGAGGGAGGAGTAGCAATCAGCCCCAGCATTTT
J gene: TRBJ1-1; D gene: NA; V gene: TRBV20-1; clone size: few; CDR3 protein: CSARGVWNTEAFF; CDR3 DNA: TGCAGTGCTAGGGGCGTGTGGAACACTGAAGCTTTCTTT
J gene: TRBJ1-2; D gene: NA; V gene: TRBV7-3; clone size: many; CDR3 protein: CASSGGGPLLYGYTF; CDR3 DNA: TGTGCCAGCAGCGGGGGGGGACCGCTCCTCTATGGCTACACCTTC
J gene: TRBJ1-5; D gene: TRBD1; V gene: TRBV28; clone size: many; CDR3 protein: CASSSGTGGSINQPQHF; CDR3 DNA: TGTGCCAGCAGTTCCGGGACAGGGGGATCAATCAATCAGCCCCAGCATTTT
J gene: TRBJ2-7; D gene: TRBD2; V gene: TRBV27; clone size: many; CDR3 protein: CASSLMSGGLYEQYF; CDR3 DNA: TGTGCCAGCAGTTTAATGAGCGGGGGGCTATACGAGCAGTACTTC
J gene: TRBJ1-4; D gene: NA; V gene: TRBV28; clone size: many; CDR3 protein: CASRGHLNEKLFF; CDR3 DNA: TGTGCCAGCAGGGGACACCTTAATGAAAAACTGTTTTTT
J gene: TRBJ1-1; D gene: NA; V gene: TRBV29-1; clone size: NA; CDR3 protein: CSVERGTRSVTEAFF; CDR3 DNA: TGCAGCGTTGAGAGGGGGACAAGGTCGGTCACTGAAGCTTTCTTT
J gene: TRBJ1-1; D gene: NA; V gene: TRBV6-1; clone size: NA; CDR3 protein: CASSVHRIGEAFF; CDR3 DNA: TGTGCCAGCAGTGTTCACAGGATTGGAGAAGCTTTCTTT
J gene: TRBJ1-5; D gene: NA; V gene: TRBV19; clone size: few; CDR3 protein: CASSIGSGGTGQPQHF; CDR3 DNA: TGTGCCAGTAGTATAGGGTCTGGGGGGACGGGACAGCCCCAGCATTTT
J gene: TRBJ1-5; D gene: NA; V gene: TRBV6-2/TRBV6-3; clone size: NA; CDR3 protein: CASSTQGTHQPQHF; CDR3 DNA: TGTGCCAGCAGTACCCAGGGGACCCATCAGCCCCAGCATTTT
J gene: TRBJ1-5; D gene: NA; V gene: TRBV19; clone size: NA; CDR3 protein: CASSPTWSNQPQHF; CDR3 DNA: TGTGCCAGTAGTCCCACTTGGAGCAATCAGCCCCAGCATTTT
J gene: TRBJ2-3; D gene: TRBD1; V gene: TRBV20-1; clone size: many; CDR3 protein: CSARQGASPDTQYF; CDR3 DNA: TGCAGTGCACGACAGGGGGCGAGCCCAGATACGCAGTATTTT
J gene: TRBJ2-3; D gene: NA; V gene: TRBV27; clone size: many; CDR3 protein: CASSLLTATDTQYF; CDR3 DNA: TGTGCCAGCAGTTTGTTGACAGCGACAGATACGCAGTATTTT
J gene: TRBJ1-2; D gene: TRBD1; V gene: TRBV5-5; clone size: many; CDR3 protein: CASSLRDSGYGYTF; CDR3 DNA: TGTGCCAGCAGCCTCCGGGACAGCGGCTATGGCTACACCTTC
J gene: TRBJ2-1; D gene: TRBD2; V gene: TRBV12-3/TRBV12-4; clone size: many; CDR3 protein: CASSWGGLANNEQFF; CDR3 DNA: TGTGCCAGCAGTTGGGGAGGGCTAGCGAACAATGAGCAGTTCTTC
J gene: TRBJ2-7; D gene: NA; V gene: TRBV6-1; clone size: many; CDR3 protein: CASSQTHFKGGEQYF; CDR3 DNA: TGTGCCAGCAGCCAAACCCACTTCAAGGGTGGCGAGCAGTACTTC
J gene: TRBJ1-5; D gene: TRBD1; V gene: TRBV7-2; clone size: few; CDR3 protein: CASSLRRQGALLGQPQHF; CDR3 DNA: TGTGCCAGCAGCTTACGGAGACAGGGGGCGCTACTAGGTCAGCCCCAGCATTTT
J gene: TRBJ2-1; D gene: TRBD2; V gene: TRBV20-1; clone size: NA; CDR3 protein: CSARVGGGWYNEQFF; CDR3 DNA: TGCAGTGCTAGAGTAGGCGGGGGGTGGTACAATGAGCAGTTCTTC
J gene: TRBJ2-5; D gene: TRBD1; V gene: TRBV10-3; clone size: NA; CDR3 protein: CAISDAQGEETQYF; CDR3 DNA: TGTGCCATCAGTGATGCGCAGGGGGAGGAGACCCAGTACTTC
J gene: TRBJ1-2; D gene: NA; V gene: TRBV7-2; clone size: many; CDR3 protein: CASSLGTARNYGYTF; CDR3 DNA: TGTGCCAGCAGCTTAGGTACAGCGCGCAACTATGGCTACACCTTC
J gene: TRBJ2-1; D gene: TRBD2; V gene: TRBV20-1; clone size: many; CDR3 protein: CSARVQTSGSSYNEQFF; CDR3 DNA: TGCAGTGCTAGAGTACAGACAAGCGGGAGTTCCTACAATGAGCAGTTCTTC
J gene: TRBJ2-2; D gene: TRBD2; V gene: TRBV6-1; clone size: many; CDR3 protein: CASTIAGVGGELFF; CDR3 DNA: TGTGCCAGCACTATAGCGGGGGTCGGCGGGGAGCTGTTTTTT
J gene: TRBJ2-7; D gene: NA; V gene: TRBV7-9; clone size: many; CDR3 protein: CASSPWDTYEQYF; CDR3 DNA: TGTGCCAGCAGTCCATGGGACACCTACGAGCAGTACTTC
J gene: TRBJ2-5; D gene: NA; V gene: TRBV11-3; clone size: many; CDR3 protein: CASSFRIRETQYF; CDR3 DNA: TGTGCCAGCAGCTTCAGGATCCGAGAGACCCAGTACTTC
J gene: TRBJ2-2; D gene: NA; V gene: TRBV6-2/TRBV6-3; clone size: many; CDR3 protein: CASSYSGWDPTGELFF; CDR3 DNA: TGTGCCAGCAGTTACTCCGGGTGGGACCCCACCGGGGAGCTGTTTTTT
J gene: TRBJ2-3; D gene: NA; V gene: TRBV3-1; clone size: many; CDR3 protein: CASSQVLTDTQYF; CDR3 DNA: TGTGCCAGCAGCCAAGTACTCACGGATACGCAGTATTTT
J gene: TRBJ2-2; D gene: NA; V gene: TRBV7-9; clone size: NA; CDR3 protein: CASSLARQLVDTGELFF; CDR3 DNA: TGTGCCAGCAGCTTAGCCAGACAGTTAGTGGACACCGGGGAGCTGTTTTTT
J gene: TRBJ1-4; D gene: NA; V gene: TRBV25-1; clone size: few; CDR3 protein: CASSEFEKLFF; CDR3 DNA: TGTGCCAGCAGTGAATTTGAAAAACTGTTTTTT
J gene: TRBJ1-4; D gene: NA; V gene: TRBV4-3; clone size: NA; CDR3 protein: CASSQDSGRRSDEKLFF; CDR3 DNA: TGCGCCAGCAGCCAAGACTCCGGGCGCCGGAGTGATGAAAAACTGTTTTTT
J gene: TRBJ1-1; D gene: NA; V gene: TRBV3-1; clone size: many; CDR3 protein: CASSQDRGAEAFF; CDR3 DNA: TGTGCCAGCAGCCAAGACAGGGGTGCTGAAGCTTTCTTT
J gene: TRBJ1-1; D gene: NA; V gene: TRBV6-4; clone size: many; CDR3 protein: CASSEEVSAEAFF; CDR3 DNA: TGTGCCAGCAGTGAAGAAGTTAGCGCTGAAGCTTTCTTT
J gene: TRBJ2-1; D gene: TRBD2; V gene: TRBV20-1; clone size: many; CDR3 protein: CSASYGLAGGLHNEQFF; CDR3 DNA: TGCAGTGCTAGCTACGGACTAGCGGGAGGGCTCCACAATGAGCAGTTCTTC